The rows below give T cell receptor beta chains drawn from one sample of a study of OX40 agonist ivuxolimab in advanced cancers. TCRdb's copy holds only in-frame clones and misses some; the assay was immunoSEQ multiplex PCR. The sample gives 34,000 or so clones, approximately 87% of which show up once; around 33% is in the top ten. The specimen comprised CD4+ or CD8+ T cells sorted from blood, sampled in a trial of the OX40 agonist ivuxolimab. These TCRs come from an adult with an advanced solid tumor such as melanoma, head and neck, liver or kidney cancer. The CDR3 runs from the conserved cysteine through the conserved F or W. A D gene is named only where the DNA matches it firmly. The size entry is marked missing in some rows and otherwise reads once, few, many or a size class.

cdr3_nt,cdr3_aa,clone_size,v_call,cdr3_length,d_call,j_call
TGCGCCAGCAGCCAAGAGTCACAGGGGGAACACGAGCAGTACTTC,CASSQESQGEHEQYF,once,TRBV4-1,15,TRBD1,TRBJ2-7
TGCGCCAGCAGCTTGCGCTCCTACAATGAGCAGTTCTTC,CASSLRSYNEQFF,once,TRBV5-1,13,.,TRBJ2-1
TGTGCCAGCAGCTCTCGACAGGGCAACACCGGGGAGCTGTTTTTT,CASSSRQGNTGELFF,medium-sized,TRBV9,15,TRBD1,TRBJ2-2
TGTGCCAGCAGCTTCCTTGCGGGGAACACCGGGGAGCTGTTTTTT,CASSFLAGNTGELFF,.,TRBV27,15,.,TRBJ2-2
TGTGCCAGCACGGTCAGGGACAGTTTAATAGCTGAATACAATGAGCAGTTCTTC,CASTVRDSLIAEYNEQFF,.,TRBV2,18,TRBD1,TRBJ2-1
TGTGCCTCTCTAGCCCTTTACCGGGACAACTCCTACGAGCAGTACTTC,CASLALYRDNSYEQYF,.,TRBV10-3,16,.,TRBJ2-7
TGTGCCAGCAGTCCCCCCCCACCCGGGACGCAGTATTTT,CASSPPPPGTQYF,.,TRBV7-9,13,.,TRBJ2-3
TGTGCCAGCAGCTTAGCCCCCCACCTCTACGAGCAGTACTTC,CASSLAPHLYEQYF,.,TRBV11-2,14,.,TRBJ2-7
TGCGCCAGCAGCCAAGTCCACATTATACAGAACACTGAAGCTTTCTTT,CASSQVHIIQNTEAFF,.,TRBV4-1,16,.,TRBJ1-1
TGTGCCAGCAGTCCCTCGACAGGGCAACGAGAGCAGTACTTC,CASSPSTGQREQYF,.,TRBV28,14,TRBD1,TRBJ2-7
TGTGCCAGCAGCTCCGGGGCCACCTACGAGCAGTACTTC,CASSSGATYEQYF,.,TRBV13,13,.,TRBJ2-7
TGTGCCAGCAGCGCCTACGTAGCGGGGGGGCATTCAGATACGCAGTATTTT,CASSAYVAGGHSDTQYF,once,TRBV9,17,TRBD2,TRBJ2-3
TGTGCCAGCAGTGAAGCGGGGGCCAGCAATCAGCCCCAGCATTTT,CASSEAGASNQPQHF,.,TRBV2,15,.,TRBJ1-5
TGTGCCAGCAGTTACTCGGGTAGTTACAATGAGCAGTTCTTC,CASSYSGSYNEQFF,.,TRBV6-6,14,.,TRBJ2-1
TGTGCTAGCAGCTTAGCGCCCGGGGGGGACACCGGGGAGCTGTTTTTT,CASSLAPGGDTGELFF,.,TRBV7-7,16,TRBD2,TRBJ2-2
TGTGCCTGGAGTCAAGGAACCCCCGGGGAGCTGTTTTTT,CAWSQGTPGELFF,.,TRBV30,13,.,TRBJ2-2
TGTGCCAGTAGTTATAACGGGGGTTATATCGGGGAGCTGTTTTTT,CASSYNGGYIGELFF,.,TRBV19,15,.,TRBJ2-2
TGTGCCAGCAGTTTTGGGCGGGCATCCTACGAGCAGTACTTC,CASSFGRASYEQYF,few,TRBV27,14,.,TRBJ2-7